The entry that follows covers one T cell receptor (beta chain) sequence. Its antigen is currently unknown. The sample originates from a study of OX40 agonist ivuxolimab in advanced cancers. Clones were read by immunoSEQ multiplex PCR, and TCRdb kept only the in-frame ones, dropping some. The sample consists of tens of thousands of clones, 91% of them appearing once. Whole-study results and caveats: Several nonresponders also turned out to have low normalized T-cell clonal expansion. The CD4+ and CD8+ T cells in the blood had expanded clonally by week 6 at 0.1 to 3.0 mg/kg.

Enrollment shut out patients with autoimmune disease history or systemic immunosuppression. This clonotype was sampled from an adult with an advanced solid tumor such as melanoma, head and neck, liver or kidney cancer. This material consisted of CD4+ or CD8+ T cells sorted from blood, taken in a trial of the OX40 agonist ivuxolimab.

CDR3 region: CASSLEPWTDRETQYF. The CDR3 nucleotides are TGTGCCAGCAGCTTGGAGCCCTGGACGGATAGGGAGACCCAGTACTTC. The V gene is TRBV5-5, the J gene TRBJ2-5, with unresolved D. Germline-derived CDR1 and CDR2 are SGHKS and YYEKEE (reference sequence). Trimming removed 0 bases at V and 5 bases at J, with 17 bases between. This CDR3 is built from 16 residues.